The 24 T cell receptor beta chains in this list originate from one sample, sequenced in a study of T cell repertoires in ileal Crohn's disease. Time point described: neoterminal ileum biopsy at postoperative endoscopy, about 6 months after surgery. Using immunoSEQ multiplex PCR, the repertoire was profiled, and TCRdb retains in-frame clones only, with some absent. The repertoire holds over 10,000 clones, with roughly 78% as singletons. Material for sequencing was ileal tissue. The receptors originated from an adult with Crohn's disease.

This sequence joins TRBV18 and TRBJ1-1; no clear D. This CDR3 contains 14 residues. Germline CDR1 KGHSH, CDR2 LQKENI. V lost 6 bases to trimming and J lost 0 bases, with 11 bases between them. CDR3 in amino acids: CASSPGLMNTEAFF. The CDR3 DNA is TGTGCCAGCTCCCCCGGACTCATGAACACTGAAGCTTTCTTT.

The V gene is TRBV6-5, the J gene TRBJ1-2, with D unclear. Germline V gene data show CDR1 as MNHEY and CDR2 as SVGAGI. This CDR3 contains 10 residues. Trimming took off 8 bases at V and 5 bases at J, with 6 bases between the two ends. The CDR3: CASYGYGYTF. The CDR3 bases are TGTGCCAGCTACGGTTATGGCTACACCTTC.

This clone has more than one count but fewer than ten. The chain joins TRBV12-5 to TRBJ1-5; TRBD1 agrees at 7 bases. The CDR3 is made up of 17 amino acids. Trimming took 5 bases from V and 3 from J; bases not matched to a gene: 13. The germline CDR1 and CDR2 sequences are LGHNT and FRNRAP. CDR3 DNA: TGTGCTAGTGGTCCTCCGTGGCAGGGGGACAACAATCAGCCCCAGCATTTT. The encoded protein is CASGPPWQGDNNQPQHF.

The chain recombines TRBV6-1 with TRBJ1-1; D is unresolved. V dropped 7 bases and J dropped 1 base, with 13 bases sitting between them. Germline V lookup: CDR1 MNHNS, CDR2 SASEGT. The CDR3 sequence is 14 residues long. This chain's CDR3 is CASIAARSNTEAFF. The CDR3 DNA is TGTGCCAGCATCGCCGCGAGGTCGAACACTGAAGCTTTCTTT.

This clone was seen only a few times. An end of the junction does not agree with germline; a read error may underlie this. In nucleotides, the CDR3 is TGTGCCAGCAGCCTAGCGGGGGGATATGAGACCCAGTACTTC. Its translation is CASSLAGGYETQYF. V and J are TRBV7-9 and TRBJ2-5; 11 bases fit TRBD2. CDR3 length: 14 residues. From germline, CDR1 is SEHNR and CDR2 FQNEAQ (reference sequence).

CDR3 bases: TGTGCCAGCAGCGAGGCTAGCGGGGATCAAGAGACCCAGTACTTC. Protein: CASSEASGDQETQYF. The rearrangement joins TRBV5-6 to TRBJ2-5; 9 bases are a match to TRBD2. V trimming: 4 bases; J trimming: 2 bases; junction bases outside the gene matches: 6. Germline V CDR1 and CDR2: SGHDT, YYEEEE. CDR3 length: 15 residues.

The chain employs TRBV6-5 and TRBJ1-2, with TRBD1 as a possible D gene (5 bases). V lost 6 bases, J lost 7 bases, and 18 bases lay in between. Per the germline V gene, CDR1 is MNHEY and CDR2 is SVGAGI. The CDR3 is 14 residues long. The CDR3 region is CASSLPGLGFGYTF. The CDR3 DNA reads as TGTGCCAGCAGCCTGCCGGGACTAGGCTTTGGCTACACCTTC.

This clone occurred once. DNA of the CDR3: TGTGCCAGCAAGGAGTCTGGGGCCAACGTCCTGACTTTC. Encoded protein: CASKESGANVLTF. The V gene is TRBV6-6, the J gene TRBJ2-6; D not certain. This CDR3 has 13 amino acids. CDR1 and CDR2 (germline): MNHNY, SVGAGI (reference sequence). V was pared by 7 bases and J by 1 base, with 5 bases between.

The chain employs TRBV25-1 and TRBJ1-2; D is possibly TRBD1 (6 bases). The CDR3 spans 14 residues. Germline V gene data show CDR1 as MGHDK and CDR2 as SYGVNS. The V and J ends lost 7 bases and 4 bases respectively, with 16 bases between them. CDR3 sequence reads: CASKYSGESYGYTF. The CDR3 DNA reads TGTGCCAGCAAATATTCAGGGGAATCCTATGGCTACACCTTC.

Only one count was recorded for this clone. This chain joins TRBV4-1 and TRBJ1-1, with 7 bases aligning to TRBD1. With V trimmed by 5 bases and J by 11 bases, 14 bases remained unmatched. CDR3 length: 14 amino acids. Germline V gene lookup returns CDR1 MGHRA and CDR2 YSYEKL. In DNA form, the CDR3 reads TGCGCCAGCAGCGTTAACACAGGGGCCCTTGGGGCTTTCTTT. Translation gives CASSVNTGALGAFF.

This clone has just a few counts. The CDR3 bases are TGTGCCAGCAGCCTCGGACAGGGAGGGACCCAGTACTTC. This codes for CASSLGQGGTQYF. V is TRBV14 and J is TRBJ2-5; 8 bases fit TRBD1. V gave up 4 bases and J gave up 7 bases; unmatched junction bases: 5. The CDR3 covers 13 residues. Germline loops: CDR1 SGHDN, CDR2 FVKESK.

The chain has TRBV11-2 and TRBJ1-2; the D is unclear. The germline gives CDR1 SGHAT, CDR2 FQNNGV. This CDR3 is 14 amino acids long. Deletions cut 1 base from V and 8 bases from J, with 14 bases between. Written as DNA, the CDR3 is TGTGCCAGCAGCTTAGCAGGCGGGGAGGGCGGCTACACCTTC. Protein: CASSLAGGEGGYTF.

V gene TRBV9 combines with J gene TRBJ1-1, with 7 nucleotides matching TRBD1. The CDR3 totals 15 residues. The germline CDR1 and CDR2 sequences are SGDLS and YYNGEE. V lost 4 bases, J lost 1 base, and 7 bases stayed unmatched. The CDR3 sequence: CASSPGGSGNTEAFF. The CDR3 nucleotides read TGTGCCAGCAGCCCAGGGGGGAGCGGGAACACTGAAGCTTTCTTT.

The gene calls are TRBV6-5 and TRBJ1-5; 7 bases fit TRBD1. This CDR3 is built from 15 residues. V shed 6 bases and J 6 bases; nucleotides not matched to a gene: 11. Germline values: CDR1 MNHEY, CDR2 SVGAGI. The CDR3 protein is CASSKDRFSGQPQHF. Here the CDR3 DNA reads TGTGCCAGCAGCAAGGACAGGTTTTCGGGTCAGCCCCAGCATTTT.

The rearrangement uses TRBV9 and TRBJ2-1; D call uncertain. Trimming pared 0 bases from V and 9 bases from J, leaving 19 bases between. The CDR3 is 16 amino acids. CDR1 is SGDLS, CDR2 YYNGEE, per germline. The DNA of the CDR3 is TGTGCCAGCAGCGTAGGGGTCGAGCTAGAAGTTGGTGAGCAGTTCTTC. As protein: CASSVGVELEVGEQFF. Based on the CDR3 plus reference TRBV9 and TRBJ2-1, the full variable domain is DSGVTQTPKHLITATGQRVTLRCSPRSGDLSVYWYQQSLDQGLQFLIQYYNGEERAKGNILERFSAQQFPDLHSELNLSSLELGDSALYFCASSVGVELEVGEQFFGPGTRLTVL.

The chain links TRBV14 to TRBJ1-2, with unresolved D. The CDR3 spans 14 residues. V lost 1 base to trimming and J lost 8 bases, with 14 bases between them. Germline V gives CDR1 SGHDN, CDR2 FVKESK. CDR3 in amino acids: CASSQGSHERGYTF. Here the CDR3 DNA reads TGTGCCAGCAGCCAAGGTTCACATGAGAGGGGCTACACCTTC.

This clone was observed a handful of times. CDR3 in DNA: TGTGCCTGGAGTGAAAGCAACACCGGGGAGCTGTTTTTT. Its translation is CAWSESNTGELFF. V and J are TRBV30 and TRBJ2-2; D is ambiguous. V shed 1 base and J shed 2 bases, with 5 bases lying between them. Germline loops: CDR1 GTSNPN, CDR2 SVGIG (reference sequence). CDR3 length: 13 amino acids.

This CDR3 reads CASSLGLARETQYF. CDR3 coding DNA: TGTGCCAGCAGTTTAGGTCTAGCGAGAGAGACCCAGTACTTC. This chain uses TRBV27 with TRBJ2-5, with D possibly matching TRBD2 (6 bases). The CDR3 loop spans 14 amino acids. Germline V gene lookup returns CDR1 MNHEY and CDR2 SMNVEV (reference sequence). Trimming pared 2 bases from V and 4 bases from J, leaving 11 bases between.

The chain couples TRBV18 to TRBJ2-7; 9 bases line up with TRBD1. Trimming removed 9 bases from V and 2 bases from J; junction bases left unmatched: 11. The germline CDR1 and CDR2 sequences are KGHSH and LQKENI. This CDR3 spans 15 amino acids. The CDR3 DNA is TGTGCCAGTTCGGAGGCGGGACAGGGTCCCTACGAGCAGTACTTC. Encoded protein: CASSEAGQGPYEQYF. The variable domain in full, completed from reference TRBV18 and TRBJ2-7, reads NAGVMQNPRHLVRRRGQEARLRCSPMKGHSHVYWYRQLPEEGLKFMVYLQKENIIDESGMPKERFSAEFPKEGPSILRIQQVVRGDSAAYFCASSEAGQGPYEQYFGPGTRLTVT.

J is TRBJ1-2 and V is TRBV19; D gene uncertain. V was shortened by 6 bases and J by 6 bases, with 11 bases between the two germline ends. CDR3 length equals 12 residues. Germline V gene lookup returns CDR1 LNHDA and CDR2 SQIVND (reference sequence). The CDR3 DNA reads as TGTGCCAGTAGGCCTGGCAGTCATGGCTACACCTTC. Its protein product is CASRPGSHGYTF.

V gene TRBV27 combines with J gene TRBJ2-7; TRBD2 aligns across 13 bases. The germline gives CDR1 MNHEY, CDR2 SMNVEV (reference sequence). V lost 2 bases, J lost 10 bases, and 2 bases stayed unmatched. The CDR3 sequence is 13 residues long. The CDR3 DNA sequence: TGTGCCAGCAGTTTAAGGACTAGCGGGAGTCAGTACTTC. Encoded protein: CASSLRTSGSQYF.

CDR3 residues: CASSYPTGESAFF. CDR3 in DNA: TGTGCCAGCAGTTACCCTACGGGGGAGTCGGCTTTCTTT. The chain carries TRBV6-5 and TRBJ1-1; D possibly corresponds to TRBD1 (5 bases). Germline CDR1 reads MNHEY; CDR2 reads SVGAGI. V dropped 2 bases and J dropped 11 bases, with 15 bases sitting between them. CDR3 length: 13 amino acids.

The CDR3 DNA sequence: TGCGCCAGCAGCTTGGGTGGCAGAGGAAATGAGCAGTTCTTC. Translating it yields CASSLGGRGNEQFF. V gene TRBV5-1 combines with J gene TRBJ2-1; unclear D gene. The germline CDR1 and CDR2 sequences are SGHRS and YFSETQ. CDR3 length equals 14 residues. Trimming cost V 0 bases and J 7 bases, with 11 bases left between them.

The V gene is TRBV7-9, the J gene TRBJ2-7, with TRBD2 matching 7 bases. Germline CDR1 reads SEHNR; CDR2 reads FQNEAQ (reference sequence). V trimming: 4 bases; J trimming: 5 bases; junction bases outside the gene matches: 8. The CDR3 extends over 14 amino acids. The CDR3 sequence is CASSSHLREDEQYF. The CDR3 DNA is TGTGCCAGCAGCTCCCATCTCCGGGAGGACGAGCAGTACTTC. The full variable domain, with the rest looked up from reference TRBV7-9 and TRBJ2-7, is DTGVSQNPRHKITKRGQNVTFRCDPISEHNRLYWYRQTLGQGPEFLTYFQNEAQLEKSRLLSDRFSAERPKGSFSTLEIQRTEQGDSAMYLCASSSHLREDEQYFGPGTRLTVT.